This entry concerns a single TCR beta chain. Its antigen is currently not known. No base quality information exists; no much larger clone differs at one position. In the prospective study, participants were roughly 18 to 100 years old, resided in about 25 geographic areas of the United States, and were enrolled through a virtual design. To assign participants to cohorts, the prospective study relied on clinical history that participants themselves reported in a screening survey and a study questionnaire. In the prospective study, mobile phlebotomists collected whole blood, serum and a nasopharyngeal or oropharyngeal swab from each participant. Participants in the prospective study had the option to provide additional blood draws and questionnaires over an approximately 2-month period. Before DNA extraction, prospective study blood samples were shipped either frozen or at room temperature. TCRbeta CDR3 regions were amplified from genomic DNA using the immunoSEQ Assay, a bias-controlled multiplex PCR. In the paper's pipeline: The number of nucleated cells in each sample was estimated by amplification of reference gene primers within the assay. Sequence reads were collapsed and filtered to measure the absolute abundance of every unique TCRbeta CDR3 rearrangement. Productive Simpson clonality was computed per sample as the square root of Simpson's diversity index over productive rearrangements. Here the immuneACCESS table is served through TCRdb, limited to in-frame sequences with V and J called. Missing clones are a known gap in these copies; in checked studies unresolved V genes cover under half, and the rest lacks a known reason. V, J and clone size derive from that table, while D and trimming were established from the DNA sequence. Present in this sample are about 210,000 clones, 80% of which were seen just once. Clones ranked in the top ten supply about 4.3% of the sample.

This entry is derived from a study of blood T cell repertoires in COVID-19 (dated by TCRdb to between 2020 and 2021). In the study overall: The collaborator samples originated in the United States, Italy and Spain and spanned the acute and convalescent phases of COVID-19. The prospective study material was composed of cDNA or gDNA derived from T cells, B-cell-depleted T cells, or PBMCs. The samples were drawn from two sources: the first 160 participants of the ongoing ImmuneRACE study, and fewer than 1,500 subjects contributed by 6 global collaborators. Where available, HLA class I and class II types were obtained from metadata supplied by the sample provider rather than from assay-based typing. Deeply sampled blood TCRbeta repertoires from subjects exposed to, actively infected with, or recovered from COVID-19 were included in the dataset. The repertoires were released in a freely available public database intended as a resource for research on the immune response to SARS-CoV-2. Sample metadata almost always included a de-identified subject ID, COVID-19 status, age in years and sex. The paper as a whole reports these results and caveats: The amount of clinical and demographic metadata varied by source and participant and was provided uncurated.

The CDR3 has 14 amino acids, counting the end cysteine and phenylalanine. Only the CDR3 portion is preserved as DNA: 42 bases, with reading frame beginning at the first base. Deletion took 8 bases off V and 2 bases off J, with a span of 14 bases between the germline ends. CDR1 and CDR2 were assigned from the germline V gene as SNHLY and FYNNEI. Specimen: PBMCs or T cells enriched from blood (not recorded which). This sequence uses TRBV2 and TRBJ2-3; the D gene is possibly TRBD2, with 7 bases matching. The receptor comes from a man aged 25-45 years with acute COVID-19. In nucleotides, the sequence is TGTGCCAGCGGGACGGGGGGCCCCACAGATACGCAGTATTTT. This codes for CASGTGGPTDTQYF.